Listed below are T cell receptor beta chains from one sample, sequenced in a study of high-grade serous ovarian cancer treatment subgroups. Clones were sequenced by immunoSEQ multiplex PCR, and TCRdb holds only the in-frame ones, with some missing. Of more than 15,000 clones listed, around 72% are singletons. The sequenced sample consisted of tumor tissue. These receptors originate from a human donor with high-grade serous ovarian cancer. CDR3s include the opening cysteine and the closing phenylalanine or tryptophan. D genes are given only for firm matches. The listing skips clone size in some rows; elsewhere it reads once, few, many or a size class.

d_call	clone_size	cdr3_length	j_call	v_call	cdr3_aa	cdr3_nt
NA	NA	14	TRBJ1-1	TRBV5-4	CASSERVGDTEAFF	TGTGCCAGCAGCGAGCGTGTGGGTGACACTGAAGCTTTCTTT
NA	NA	14	TRBJ1-1	TRBV6-6	CASRHRSTDTGAFF	TGTGCCAGCAGACACAGGTCCACGGACACTGGAGCTTTCTTT
TRBD2	NA	16	TRBJ2-3	TRBV9	CASSGRDYLTTDTQYF	TGTGCCAGCAGCGGCCGGGACTACCTGACCACAGATACGCAGTATTTT
NA	NA	13	TRBJ1-2	TRBV7-2	CASSLGTSYGYTF	TGTGCCAGCAGCTTAGGGACATCCTATGGCTACACCTTC
TRBD2	NA	16	TRBJ2-3	TRBV7-2	CASSSTSGRTSDTQYF	TGTGCCAGCAGCTCGACTAGCGGGAGAACCTCAGATACGCAGTATTTT
NA	few	15	TRBJ1-3	TRBV21-1	CASSKALLSGNTIYF	TGTGCCAGCAGCAAAGCGCTCCTCTCTGGAAACACCATATATTTT
NA	few	12	TRBJ2-1	TRBV4-1	CASSQDGRTQFF	TGCGCCAGCAGCCAAGATGGGCGGACTCAGTTCTTC
NA	NA	14	TRBJ1-1	TRBV5-1	CASSLAKGWTEAFF	TGCGCCAGCAGCTTGGCCAAGGGGTGGACTGAAGCTTTCTTT
TRBD2	few	18	TRBJ2-7	TRBV11-2	CASSLAVAGGPITYEQYF	TGTGCCAGCAGCTTAGCGGTAGCGGGAGGGCCGATTACCTACGAGCAGTACTTC
NA	NA	10	TRBJ1-1	TRBV29-1	CSVAPTEAFF	TGCAGCGTGGCGCCCACTGAAGCTTTCTTT
NA	NA	12	TRBJ2-5	TRBV5-6	CASSLDRETQYF	TGTGCCAGCAGCTTGGACAGAGAGACCCAGTACTTC
TRBD1	NA	15	TRBJ1-1	TRBV27	CASSLASDRGTEAFF	TGTGCCAGCAGTTTAGCCTCGGACAGGGGGACTGAAGCTTTCTTT
NA	NA	14	TRBJ2-3	TRBV11-2	CASSDAGGGDTQYF	TGTGCCAGCAGCGACGCCGGCGGTGGAGATACGCAGTATTTT
TRBD1	NA	14	TRBJ2-7	TRBV7-8	CASSSGQAYDEQYF	TGTGCCAGCAGCTCTGGACAGGCTTATGACGAGCAGTACTTC
TRBD1	NA	15	TRBJ2-4	TRBV4-1	CASSLGQGLFNIQYF	TGCGCCAGCAGCCTTGGACAGGGGTTGTTCAACATTCAGTACTTC
TRBD1	NA	17	TRBJ2-6	TRBV25-1	CASSEAQGDSGANVLTF	TGTGCCAGCAGTGAAGCGCAGGGGGATTCAGGGGCCAACGTCCTGACTTTC
TRBD1	NA	15	TRBJ1-2	TRBV9	CASSAATGIGSGYTF	TGTGCCAGCAGCGCTGCGACAGGGATCGGCAGTGGCTACACCTTC
TRBD2	once	16	TRBJ2-7	TRBV7-8	CASSLAAIGTSQARHF	TGTGCCAGCAGCTTAGCCGCTATAGGGACTAGTCAAGCCCGACACTTC
NA	NA	15	TRBJ1-2	TRBV23-1	CASSLRADAFYGYTF	TGCGCCAGCAGTCTTCGGGCGGATGCTTTTTATGGCTACACCTTC
NA	NA	17	TRBJ1-6	TRBV4-1	CASSQDRGSMVNSPLHF	TGCGCCAGCAGCCAAGATAGGGGATCGATGGTAAATTCACCCCTCCACTTT
TRBD1	few	16	TRBJ2-3	TRBV14	CASSRDRGSGTDTQYF	TGTGCCAGCAGCCGCGACAGGGGTTCGGGCACAGATACGCAGTATTTT
NA	NA	13	TRBJ2-7	TRBV11-2	CASSLTDSYEQYF	TGTGCCAGCAGCCTAACGGACTCCTACGAGCAGTACTTC
NA	NA	12	TRBJ1-4	TRBV5-4	CASSSVNEKLFF	TGTGCCAGCAGCTCCGTGAATGAAAAACTGTTTTTT
TRBD1	NA	15	TRBJ2-2	TRBV19	CASSRYRGETGELFF	TGTGCCAGTAGTCGTTACAGGGGAGAAACCGGGGAGCTGTTTTTT
NA	NA	14	TRBJ1-2	TRBV5-1	CASSPGLLLYGYTF	TGCGCCAGCAGCCCGGGCCTCCTCCTCTATGGCTACACCTTC
NA	few	15	TRBJ1-5	TRBV9	CASSVSGTGNQPQHF	TGTGCCAGCAGCGTATCCGGGACGGGCAATCAGCCCCAGCATTTT
TRBD2	NA	17	TRBJ2-3	TRBV7-2	CASSVRVGLPYTDTQYF	TGTGCCAGCAGCGTCAGGGTGGGACTACCATACACAGATACGCAGTATTTT
NA	few	13	TRBJ2-2	TRBV7-3	CASSSGVGGELFF	TGTGCCAGCAGCTCAGGGGTAGGCGGGGAGCTGTTTTTT
NA	NA	15	TRBJ2-7	TRBV5-1	CASSLAGRNIDEQYF	TGCGCCAGCAGCTTGGCAGGGAGGAATATTGACGAGCAGTACTTC